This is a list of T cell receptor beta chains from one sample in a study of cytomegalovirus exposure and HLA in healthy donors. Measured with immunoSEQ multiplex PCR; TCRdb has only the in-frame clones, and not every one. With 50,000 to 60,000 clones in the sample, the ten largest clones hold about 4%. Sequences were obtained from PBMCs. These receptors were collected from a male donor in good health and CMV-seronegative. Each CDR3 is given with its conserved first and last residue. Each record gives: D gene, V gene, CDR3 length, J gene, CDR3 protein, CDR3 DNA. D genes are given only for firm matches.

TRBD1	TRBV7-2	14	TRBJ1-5	CASSRDSPNQPQHF	TGTGCCAGCAGCCGGGACAGCCCCAATCAGCCCCAGCATTTT
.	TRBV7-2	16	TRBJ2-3	CASSSGWGLSTDTQYF	TGTGCCAGCAGCTCGGGTTGGGGGCTTAGCACAGATACGCAGTATTTT
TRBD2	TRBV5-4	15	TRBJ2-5	CASSRKFAGEKNQYF	TGTGCCAGCAGTAGGAAGTTTGCGGGGGAGAAGAACCAGTACTTC
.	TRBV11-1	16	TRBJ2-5	CASSLMRSSVQETQYF	TGTGCCAGCAGCTTGATGAGGAGCTCCGTCCAAGAGACCCAGTACTTC
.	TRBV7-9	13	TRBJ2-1	CASSSGLDNEQFF	TGTGCCAGCAGCTCGGGACTTGACAATGAGCAGTTCTTC
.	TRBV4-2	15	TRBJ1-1	CASSQDLAAGTEAFF	TGTGCCAGCAGCCAAGATTTGGCGGCGGGGACTGAAGCTTTCTTT
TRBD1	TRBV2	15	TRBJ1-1	CASRIIQGENTEAFF	TGTGCCAGCAGGATCATACAGGGGGAAAACACTGAAGCTTTCTTT
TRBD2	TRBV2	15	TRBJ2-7	CASSRMGGVPYEQYF	TGTGCCAGCAGTAGGATGGGAGGGGTCCCCTACGAGCAGTACTTC
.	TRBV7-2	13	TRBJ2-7	CASSLALSYEQYF	TGTGCCAGCAGCTTGGCTCTCTCCTACGAGCAGTACTTC
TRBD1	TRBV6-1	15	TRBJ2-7	CASSDQPGQFYEQYF	TGTGCCAGCAGTGACCAACCGGGACAGTTCTACGAGCAGTACTTC
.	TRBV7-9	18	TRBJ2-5	CASSLPPGGRVIQETQYF	TGTGCCAGCAGCTTACCCCCCGGAGGTAGGGTCATCCAAGAGACCCAGTACTTC
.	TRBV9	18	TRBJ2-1	CASSSSGGNGKGYNEQFF	TGTGCCAGCAGCTCCTCCGGGGGAAACGGGAAGGGCTACAATGAGCAGTTCTTC
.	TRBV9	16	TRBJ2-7	CASSVPSQVHDDEQYF	TGTGCCAGCAGCGTCCCCTCACAGGTGCACGACGACGAGCAGTACTTC
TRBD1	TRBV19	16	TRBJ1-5	CASSQGQGIKGQPQHF	TGTGCCAGTAGTCAGGGACAGGGGATAAAGGGCCAGCCCCAGCATTTT
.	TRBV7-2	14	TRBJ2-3	CASSLAGPTDKQYF	TGTGCCAGCAGCTTAGCAGGTCCCACAGATAAGCAGTATTTT
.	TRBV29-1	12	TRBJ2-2	CSVPGGTGELFF	TGCAGCGTTCCCGGGGGTACCGGGGAGCTGTTTTTT
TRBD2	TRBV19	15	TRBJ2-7	CASSPGLEGSYEQYF	TGTGCCAGTAGCCCGGGACTAGAGGGGTCCTACGAGCAGTACTTC
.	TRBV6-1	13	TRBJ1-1	CASSPRVNTEAFF	TGTGCCAGCAGCCCCCGGGTGAACACTGAAGCTTTCTTT
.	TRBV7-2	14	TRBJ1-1	CASSLSSGYTEAFF	TGTGCCAGCAGCTTATCTTCAGGCTACACAGAAGCTTTCTTT
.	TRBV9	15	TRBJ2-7	CASSATGTSNYEQYF	TGTGCCAGCAGCGCAACCGGGACAAGTAACTACGAGCAGTACTTC
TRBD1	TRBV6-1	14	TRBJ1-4	CASSDTGGNEKLFF	TGTGCCAGCAGTGATACAGGGGGGAATGAAAAACTGTTTTTT
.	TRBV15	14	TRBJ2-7	CATSRSGFFEEQYF	TGTGCCACCAGCAGGTCGGGGTTTTTTGAGGAGCAGTACTTC
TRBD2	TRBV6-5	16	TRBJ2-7	CASSYSRGTNLDEQYF	TGTGCCAGCAGTTACTCCCGGGGGACTAACCTGGACGAGCAGTACTTC
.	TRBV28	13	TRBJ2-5	CASMQGTWETQYF	TGTGCCAGCATGCAGGGTACTTGGGAGACCCAGTACTTC
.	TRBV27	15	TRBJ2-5	CASSFGPGYQETQYF	TGTGCCAGCAGCTTCGGCCCGGGGTACCAAGAGACCCAGTACTTC
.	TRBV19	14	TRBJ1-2	CASIGTRITSGYTF	TGTGCCAGTATAGGGACACGGATTACCTCTGGCTACACCTTC
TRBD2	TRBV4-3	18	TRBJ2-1	CASSQDAPASGSVNEQFF	TGCGCCAGCAGCCAAGATGCCCCGGCTAGCGGGAGTGTGAATGAGCAGTTCTTC
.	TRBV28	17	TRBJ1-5	CASSRFDSRARKKPQHF	TGTGCCAGCAGTAGATTCGACAGCCGGGCCCGCAAAAAGCCCCAGCATTTT
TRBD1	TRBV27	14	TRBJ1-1	CASSNTGGWTEAFF	TGTGCCAGCAGTAACACAGGGGGCTGGACTGAAGCTTTCTTT
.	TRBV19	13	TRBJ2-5	CASSNLGGETQYF	TGTGCCAGTAGTAATCTGGGAGGAGAGACCCAGTACTTC
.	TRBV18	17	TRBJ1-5	CASSSFGGASTDQPQHF	TGTGCCAGCTCATCTTTTGGGGGGGCATCCACCGATCAGCCCCAGCATTTT
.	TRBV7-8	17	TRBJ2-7	CASSLGVLPPSAYEQYF	TGTGCCAGCAGCTTAGGTGTGTTACCCCCCAGCGCCTACGAGCAGTACTTC
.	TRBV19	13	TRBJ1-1	CASRKWGDTEAFF	TGTGCCAGTAGAAAGTGGGGGGACACTGAAGCTTTCTTT
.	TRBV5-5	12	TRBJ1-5	CASRLGREPQHF	TGTGCCAGCAGATTGGGACGGGAGCCCCAGCATTTT
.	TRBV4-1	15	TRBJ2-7	CASSFHSGDVYEQYF	TGCGCCAGCAGCTTTCACTCAGGGGACGTGTACGAGCAGTACTTC
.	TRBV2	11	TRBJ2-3	CARSESDTQYF	TGTGCCAGAAGTGAATCGGATACGCAGTATTTT
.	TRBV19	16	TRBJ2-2	CASSMGPAKNTGELFF	TGTGCCAGTAGTATGGGCCCCGCTAAGAACACCGGGGAGCTGTTTTTT
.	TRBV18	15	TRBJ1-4	CASSARDSDNEKLFF	TGTGCCAGCTCAGCCCGGGACTCTGATAATGAAAAACTGTTTTTT
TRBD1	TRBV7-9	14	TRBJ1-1	CASSLRQGRNEAFF	TGTGCCAGCAGCCTAAGACAGGGTCGGAATGAAGCTTTCTTT
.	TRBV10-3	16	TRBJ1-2	CAISESNRGLSYGYTF	TGTGCCATCAGTGAGTCGAATCGGGGACTGAGCTATGGCTACACCTTC
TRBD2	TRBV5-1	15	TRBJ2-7	CASSKSREGLNLQYF	TGCGCCAGCAGCAAGAGCCGGGAGGGGCTTAACCTGCAGTACTTC
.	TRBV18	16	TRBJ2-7	CASSPRSLGSSYEQYF	TGTGCCAGCTCACCACGGAGTCTAGGGAGCTCCTACGAGCAGTACTTC
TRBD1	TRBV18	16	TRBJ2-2	CASSPRGTGYTGELFF	TGTGCCAGCTCACCGCGCGGGACAGGGTACACCGGGGAGCTGTTTTTT
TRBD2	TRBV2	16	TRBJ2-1	CASSTPIAGEIHEQFF	TGTGCCAGCAGTACCCCTATAGCGGGAGAGATCCATGAGCAGTTCTTC
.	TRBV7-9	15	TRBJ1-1	CASTPFRSMNTEAFF	TGTGCCAGCACCCCTTTTCGGTCCATGAACACTGAAGCTTTCTTT
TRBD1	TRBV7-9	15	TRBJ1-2	CASSLGTAANYGYTF	TGTGCCAGCAGCTTGGGGACAGCAGCTAACTATGGCTACACCTTC
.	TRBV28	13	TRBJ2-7	CASSRGGSYEQYF	TGTGCCAGCAGCCGGGGTGGCTCCTACGAGCAGTACTTC
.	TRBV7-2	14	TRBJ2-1	CASSFSSDYNEQFF	TGTGCCAGCAGTTTCAGTTCAGATTACAATGAGCAGTTCTTC
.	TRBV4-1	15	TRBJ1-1	CASSHLGQRNTEAFF	TGCGCCAGCAGCCACCTAGGACAGCGGAACACTGAAGCTTTCTTT
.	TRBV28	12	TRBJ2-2	CASSFLTGELFF	TGTGCCAGCAGTTTCTTAACCGGGGAGCTGTTTTTT
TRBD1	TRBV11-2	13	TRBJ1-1	CASSLGQGTEAFF	TGTGCCAGCAGCCTCGGACAGGGCACTGAAGCTTTCTTT
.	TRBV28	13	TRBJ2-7	CASDPGGSYEQYF	TGTGCCAGCGACCCCGGGGGATCCTACGAGCAGTACTTC
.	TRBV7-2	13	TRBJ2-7	CATRGPPAYEQYF	TGTGCCACCCGCGGCCCGCCCGCCTACGAGCAGTACTTC